This entry concerns a single T cell receptor (beta chain). Its antigen is unidentified. Germline V gene data show CDR1 as SGHRS and CDR2 as YFSETQ. This CDR3 is 14 amino acids long. Trimming took 10 bases from V and 0 from J; bases not matched to a gene: 7. The TCR beta cDNA libraries contained unique molecular identifiers. TCRdb passed the PCR reads through MiXCR, listing each CDR3 protein once. The top ten hold 10% to 15% of the sample, which has roughly 410,000 distinct CDR3 sequences, roughly 36% seen once. The data originate from a study of post-analysis software for immune sequencing data. About the research overall: Included courses were relapsing-remitting and secondary progressive multiple sclerosis; progressive-relapsing multiple sclerosis was also included. Findings of the study overall: The study found significantly lower normalized Chao1 diversity in multiple sclerosis patients than in controls. Several TRBV segments were more frequent in patients than controls; TRBV5-6, TRBV5-1 and TRBV20-1 belonged to this group.

Sequenced sample: blood. The chain employs TRBV5-1 and TRBJ1-5; 7 bases line up with TRBD1. The source is a girl between 5 and 17 years old with multiple sclerosis. CDR3 region: CAGPGQVSNQPQHF. CDR3 nucleotides: TGCGCCGGCCCAGGACAGGTTAGCAATCAGCCCCAGCATTTT.